This T cell receptor beta chain comes out of a study of T cell responses to AZD1222 COVID-19 vaccine. Study information: Doses given second, at about 4 or about 12 weeks, were pooled. Overall study findings and caveats: Nearly half of the spike-specific TCRs reportedly recognize variant regions that carry no mutations. After two AZD1222 doses, spike-specific TCR breadth and depth rose versus day 0.

The length of the CDR3 is 14 residues. The germline CDR1 and CDR2 sequences are MDHEN and SYDVKM. Trimming cost V 6 bases and J 7 bases; bases outside gene matches: 11. The data were produced by immunoSEQ multiplex PCR, yet TCRdb's version contains in-frame clones alone and is incomplete. The sample has roughly 100,000 clones; 90% are singletons. To note about this clone: Its cognate antigen is unknown.

The TCR comes from an adult in good health. The chain has TRBV28 and TRBJ2-5; 7 bases are a match to TRBD2. Sequenced material: peripheral blood, taken on day 0 of AZD1222 vaccination. CDR3 region: CASSSGLEVSTQYF. In DNA, the CDR3 is TGTGCCAGCAGCTCAGGACTAGAAGTATCGACCCAGTACTTC.